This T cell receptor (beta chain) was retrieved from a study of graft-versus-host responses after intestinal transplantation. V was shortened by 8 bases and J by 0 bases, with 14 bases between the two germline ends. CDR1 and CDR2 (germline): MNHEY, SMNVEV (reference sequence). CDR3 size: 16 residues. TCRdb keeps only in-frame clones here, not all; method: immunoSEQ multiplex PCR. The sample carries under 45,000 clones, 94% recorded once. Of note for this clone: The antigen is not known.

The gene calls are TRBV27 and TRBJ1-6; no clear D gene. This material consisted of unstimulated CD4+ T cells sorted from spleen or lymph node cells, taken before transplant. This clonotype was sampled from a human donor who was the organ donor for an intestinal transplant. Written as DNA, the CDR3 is TGTGCCAGCCGGGAAATGGGGAGCTCCTATAATTCACCCCTCCACTTT. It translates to CASREMGSSYNSPLHF.